This TCR beta chain was retrieved from a study of CD8 T cells in Susac syndrome. It was healthy donors who served as the controls, matched for age and sex. V was trimmed by 1 base and J by 3 bases, leaving 14 bases between them. Germline lookup yields CDR1 SGHKS and CDR2 YYEKEE (reference sequence). The CDR3 covers 15 residues. Reverse transcription of roughly 0.5 to 1 ug RNA was performed with random hexamers. Each CDR3 protein is one row after TCRdb ran MiXCR on the immunoSEQ multiplex PCR reads. This table has 150,000 or so distinct CDR3 sequences, 80% to 95% appearing once. The chain recombines TRBV5-5 with TRBJ2-7; D possibly corresponds to TRBD1 (6 bases). The receptor comes from a human donor in good health. The specimen was CD4+ T cells from PBMCs. The CDR3 here is CASSLIVRDIYEQYF. The CDR3 region has the DNA TGTGCCAGCAGCTTGATTGTTCGGGACATCTACGAGCAGTACTTC.